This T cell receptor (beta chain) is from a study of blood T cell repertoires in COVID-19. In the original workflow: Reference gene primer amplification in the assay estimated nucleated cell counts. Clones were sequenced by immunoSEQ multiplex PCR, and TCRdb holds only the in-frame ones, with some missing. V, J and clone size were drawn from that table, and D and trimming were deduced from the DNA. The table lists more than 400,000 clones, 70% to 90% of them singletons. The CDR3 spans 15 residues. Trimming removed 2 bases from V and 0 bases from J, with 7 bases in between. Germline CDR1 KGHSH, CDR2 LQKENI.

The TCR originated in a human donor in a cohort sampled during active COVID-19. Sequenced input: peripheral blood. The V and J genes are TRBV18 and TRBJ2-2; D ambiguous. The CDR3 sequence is CASSPNPANTGELFF. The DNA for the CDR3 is TGTGCCAGCTCACCAAACCCAGCGAACACCGGGGAGCTGTTTTTT.